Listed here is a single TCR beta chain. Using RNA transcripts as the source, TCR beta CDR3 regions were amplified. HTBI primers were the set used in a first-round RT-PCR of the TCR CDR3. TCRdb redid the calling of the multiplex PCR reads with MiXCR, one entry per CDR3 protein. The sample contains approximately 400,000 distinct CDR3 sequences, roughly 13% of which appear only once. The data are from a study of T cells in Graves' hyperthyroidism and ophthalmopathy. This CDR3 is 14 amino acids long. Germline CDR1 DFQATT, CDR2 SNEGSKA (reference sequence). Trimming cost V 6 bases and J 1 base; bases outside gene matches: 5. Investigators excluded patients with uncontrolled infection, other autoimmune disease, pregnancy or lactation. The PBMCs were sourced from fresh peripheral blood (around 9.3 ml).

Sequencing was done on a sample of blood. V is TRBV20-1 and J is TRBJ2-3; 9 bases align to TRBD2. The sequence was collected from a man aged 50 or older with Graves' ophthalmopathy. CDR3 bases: TGCAGTGCCCTTAGCGGGAGAGGCACAGATACGCAGTATTTT. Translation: CSALSGRGTDTQYF.